This T cell receptor (beta chain) was recorded in a study of blood T cell repertoires in COVID-19. As processed by the authors: Using reference gene primer amplification, nucleated cell counts were estimated. Assay: immunoSEQ multiplex PCR; the TCRdb copy retains only in-frame clones and omits some. Clone size and V and J calls were adopted from that table, with D and trimming inferred from the DNA. The sample contains under 300,000 clones, around 81% of which appear only once. Sequencing was done on a sample of peripheral blood. The sequence was collected from an older woman with active or convalescent COVID-19.

The CDR3 DNA reads TGTGCCAGCAGGATGAACAGGGTTGGGAATCAGCCCCAGCATTTT. It is translated as CASRMNRVGNQPQHF. The chain combines TRBV6-5 with TRBJ1-5; tentatively, D is TRBD1 (6 bases). Germline CDR1 is MNHEY and CDR2 is SVGAGI. This CDR3 contains 15 residues. Trimming pared 6 bases from V and 4 bases from J, leaving 16 bases between.